This is a list of T cell receptor beta chains from one sample in a study of CD8 T cells in Susac syndrome. TCRdb fed the immunoSEQ multiplex PCR reads into MiXCR, producing one record per CDR3 protein. The data contain some 97,000 distinct CDR3 sequences, about 96% of them seen just once; the ten biggest clones take up approximately 0.3%. Sequences were obtained from CD8+ T cells from PBMCs. These receptors were taken from a human donor with Susac syndrome. Each CDR3 is given with its conserved first and last residue. The D gene is left open where the match is weak. A row's size may be missing; if present it is once, few, many or a size class.

J	size	V	D	length	DNA	CDR3
TRBJ2-3	.	TRBV29-1	.	13	TGCAGCGTTCCCACGTTAGGCACAGATACGCAGTATTTT	CSVPTLGTDTQYF
TRBJ2-7	.	TRBV27	.	11	TGTGCCAGCAGTGCTTTGGGCGAGCAGTACTTC	CASSALGEQYF
TRBJ2-5	.	TRBV5-6	.	16	TGTGCCAGCAGCTCGGAGGGGACACCAAGTTGGGAGACCCAGTACTTC	CASSSEGTPSWETQYF
TRBJ2-5	.	TRBV9	TRBD1	14	TGTGCCAGCAGCGTGGGGACAGGGAAAGAGACCCAGTACTTC	CASSVGTGKETQYF
TRBJ1-2	.	TRBV15	TRBD1	14	TGTGCCACCCTCCGGGACAGGGGGCATTATGGCTACACCTTC	CATLRDRGHYGYTF
TRBJ1-2	.	TRBV29-1	.	13	TGCAGCGTTACGACACCCAACCTATATGGCTACACCTTC	CSVTTPNLYGYTF
TRBJ2-7	.	TRBV11-2	TRBD2	13	TGTGCCAGCAGCTCGGGAGGAGCCTACGAGCAGTACTTC	CASSSGGAYEQYF
TRBJ2-1	.	TRBV25-1	TRBD2	15	TGTGCCAGCAGTGGGTCTAGCGGGGGGCACAATGAGCAGTTCTTC	CASSGSSGGHNEQFF
TRBJ1-2	once	TRBV29-1	.	11	TGCAGCGTTGAAGAACGGAGAGGCTACACCTTC	CSVEERRGYTF
TRBJ2-7	once	TRBV6-5	.	16	TGTGCCAGCAGTTACTCTCGAGGAAGCCTCTCCTACGAGCAGTACTTC	CASSYSRGSLSYEQYF
TRBJ2-3	.	TRBV5-1	.	15	TGCGCCAGCAGCTCGCAGGGTACTAGCACAGATACGCAGTATTTT	CASSSQGTSTDTQYF
TRBJ2-7	.	TRBV6-5	TRBD1	14	TGTGCCAGCGGGGACAGGGGGCTCTCCTACGAGCAGTACTTC	CASGDRGLSYEQYF
TRBJ2-1	.	TRBV20-1	.	13	TGCAGTGCGGGGAGTCCATCCTACAATGAGCAGTTCTTC	CSAGSPSYNEQFF
TRBJ1-4	.	TRBV27	.	16	TGTGCCAGCAGTTTCGGGGACGGTGCAACTAATGAAAAACTGTTTTTT	CASSFGDGATNEKLFF
TRBJ2-2	.	TRBV5-1	.	12	TGCGCCAGCAGCGGGGGGCCCGGGGAGCTGTTTTTT	CASSGGPGELFF
TRBJ2-5	.	TRBV3-1	.	15	TGTGCCAGCAGCCGACCCGCCGCCTGGGTGGAGACCCAGTACTTC	CASSRPAAWVETQYF